The source of this T cell receptor (beta chain) is a study of blood T cell repertoires in COVID-19. As for the study in general: The study drew acute and convalescent COVID-19 samples from the United States, Italy and Spain. T cells, B-cell-depleted T cells, or PBMCs supplied cDNA or gDNA.

The CDR3 runs to 13 residues. Trimming took 1 base from V and 10 from J, leaving 13 bases between them. Per germline, CDR1 LGHNA and CDR2 YSLEER. In the original analysis: Estimation of nucleated cell counts relied on the amplification of reference gene primers. Repertoires were generated with immunoSEQ multiplex PCR, while TCRdb's copy carries only in-frame clones and drops some. V and J calls plus clone size are reproduced from that table; the DNA served to infer D and trimming. The repertoire holds 150,000 to 160,000 clones, with about four fifths as singletons. Sequencing was done on a sample of peripheral blood. The V gene is TRBV4-3, the J gene TRBJ1-2, with D possibly being TRBD1 (5 bases). This TCR derives from a man in his 60s with acute or convalescent COVID-19. CDR3 in DNA: TGCGCCAGCAGCCAAGGGCAGGGATGGTTCTACACCTTC. It is translated as CASSQGQGWFYTF.